This T cell receptor beta chain derives from a study of T cells in Graves' hyperthyroidism and ophthalmopathy. General study points: Blood also carried most thyroid clonotypes expanded above 0.001. Classification by a 13 V-J model distinguished ophthalmopathy from stable hyperthyroidism.

In this sample, this clonotype turned up many times. What it binds is unknown. The CDR3 extends over 13 amino acids. Germline assignment: CDR1 SNHLY and CDR2 FYNNEI. The V segment lost 4 bases and the J segment 3 bases; nucleotides outside the gene matches: 3. TCR beta CDR3 region amplification was performed from RNA transcripts. The HTBI primer set served for first-round RT-PCR of the TCR CDR3. Each CDR3 protein is one row after TCRdb ran MiXCR on the multiplex PCR reads. The repertoire consists of a few hundred thousand distinct CDR3 sequences, with about 15% occurring once and the leading ten covering around 28%. Orbital computed tomography and thyroid ultrasound, together with serum TRAb and thyroxine and clinical symptoms, were used for diagnoses.

The sample taken for sequencing was blood. The chain carries TRBV2 and TRBJ2-7, with TRBD2 identical over 7 bases. The sequence came from a woman between 25 and 40 years old with Graves' ophthalmopathy. CDR3 in DNA: TGTGCCAGCAGTGCGGGGGGAAACTACGAGCAGTACTTC. Protein product: CASSAGGNYEQYF.